Below are 13 T cell receptor beta chains sequenced from a single sample in a study of blood T cells in healthy people across ages (dated by TCRdb to 2015 to 2017). Libraries came from 5' RACE. For sequencing, an Illumina HiSeq 2500 was employed. A second PCR of roughly 6 to 11 cycles was run with a J-beta primer mix and a sample-barcoded 5' primer. The public sequencing data were trimmed at Q25 with fastp and processed into clonotypes with MiXCR by TCRdb, which kept only in-frame beta chains. Rows merge per CDR3 protein into single entries with the most common DNA and genes. The sample profile shows about 800,000 distinct CDR3 sequences; around half of them were found once. The leading ten clones occupy less than 20% of the sample. The source material was blood. The receptors were sampled from an elderly man in good health.

The chain uses TRBV7-9 and TRBJ2-1; 9 bases match TRBD2. The CDR3 has 16 amino acids. V shed 0 bases, J shed 7 bases, and the junction held 7 bases outside the gene matches. Germline lookup yields CDR1 SEHNR and CDR2 FQNEAQ (reference sequence). CDR3 residues: CASSLALAGSLNEQFF. For the CDR3, the DNA is TGTGCCAGCAGCTTAGCGCTAGCGGGAAGCCTTAATGAGCAGTTCTTC.

The CDR3 DNA sequence: TGTGCCAGCAGTTACTCCGATTCACTCTATGGCTACACCTTC. It translates to CASSYSDSLYGYTF. The V and J genes are TRBV6-6 and TRBJ1-2; D remains unclear. Per germline, CDR1 MNHNY and CDR2 SVGAGI (reference sequence). CDR3 length: 14 residues. The V gene lost 0 bases and the J gene lost 4 bases, with 9 bases spanning the gap.

This clonotype was counted between two and nine times. The CDR3: CSVFGVATNEKLFF. The CDR3 coding sequence is TGCAGCGTTTTTGGCGTTGCAACTAATGAAAAACTGTTTTTT. This chain joins TRBV29-1 and TRBJ1-4; D remains ambiguous. Deletions cut 5 bases from V and 0 bases from J, with 10 bases between. This CDR3 is built from 14 residues. Germline V gives CDR1 SQVTM, CDR2 ANQGSEA.

The chain employs TRBV5-1 and TRBJ2-7; D possibly matches TRBD1 or TRBD2 (5 bases each). Trimming stripped 3 bases from V and 3 bases from J, with 16 bases between. Germline V CDR1 and CDR2: SGHRS, YFSETQ. The CDR3 extends over 15 amino acids. CDR3 residues: CASSWDGTANYEQYF. CDR3 nucleotides: TGCGCCAGCAGCTGGGATGGGACCGCCAACTACGAGCAGTACTTC.

This clonotype came up a few times. V is TRBV18 and J is TRBJ2-1; 10 bases map to TRBD2. Trimming cost V 2 bases and J 9 bases; bases outside gene matches: 7. The V gene's germline CDR1 is KGHSH and CDR2 LQKENI. CDR3 length equals 15 residues. The CDR3 DNA follows: TGTGCCAGCTCACCAGGGCTAGCGGGAGTAGCTGAGCAGTTCTTC. Encoded protein: CASSPGLAGVAEQFF. The variable domain in full, with the rest retrieved from reference TRBV18 and TRBJ2-1, is NAGVMQNPRHLVRRRGQEARLRCSPMKGHSHVYWYRQLPEEGLKFMVYLQKENIIDESGMPKERFSAEFPKEGPSILRIQQVVRGDSAAYFCASSPGLAGVAEQFFGPGTRLTVL.

This clonotype has ten or more counts. The rearrangement uses TRBV6-5 and TRBJ2-5; the D gene could be TRBD1 or TRBD2 (5 bases each). CDR3 length: 12 residues. V lost 8 bases, J lost 5 bases, and 12 bases lay in between. Per the germline V gene, CDR1 is MNHEY and CDR2 is SVGAGI. The CDR3 loop is CASAGAGETQYF. The CDR3 DNA reads as TGTGCCAGCGCCGGGGCTGGGGAGACCCAGTACTTC.

This clonotype came up a few times. This rearrangement joins TRBV20-1 to TRBJ2-3; D not certain. This CDR3 comprises 10 residues. V was pared by 6 bases and J by 2 bases, with 3 bases between. CDR1 and CDR2 (germline): DFQATT, SNEGSKA (reference sequence). In nucleotides, the CDR3 is TGCAGTGCCCTCACAGATACGCAGTATTTT. Protein sequence: CSALTDTQYF.

As to this clonotype: Sequence at one end of the junction differs from germline and may be a read error. The genes are TRBV7-3 and TRBJ2-6; possibly TRBD1 for D (5 bases). There are 14 residues in the CDR3. Germline V gives CDR1 SGHTA, CDR2 FQGTGA. CDR3 sequence reads: CASKRLTGASVLTF. CDR3 nucleotide sequence: TGTGCCAGCAAAAGGCTCACTGGGGCCAGCGTCCTGACTTTC.

This clonotype has ten or more counts. CDR3: CASNVDGSTDTQYF. DNA for the CDR3: TGTGCCAGCAACGTCGACGGATCCACAGATACGCAGTATTTT. The genes are TRBV3-1 and TRBJ2-3; no definite D call. The germline V and J ends were trimmed by 7 bases and 2 bases, with 13 bases remaining between them. Per the germline V gene, CDR1 is LGHDT and CDR2 is YNNKEL (reference sequence). This CDR3 comprises 14 residues.

The chain couples TRBV28 to TRBJ1-1; 7 bases map to TRBD1. Trimming at V came to 8 bases and at J to 0 bases, leaving 9 bases not matched to a gene. Germline CDR1 reads MDHEN; CDR2 reads SYDVKM. The length of the CDR3 is 15 residues. CDR3 sequence: CASLIAGQMNTEAFF. The CDR3 DNA is TGTGCCAGCCTTATCGCGGGACAGATGAACACTGAAGCTTTCTTT.

This clonotype has just a few counts. This chain links TRBV5-1 with TRBJ2-7; D possibly corresponds to TRBD2 (6 bases). The germline V and J ends were trimmed by 4 bases and 2 bases, with 16 bases remaining between them. The V gene's germline CDR1 is SGHRS and CDR2 YFSETQ. The CDR3 contains 15 residues. The CDR3 nucleotides read TGCGCCAGCAGCGAAAATGGGGGGTCGACCTACGAGCAGTACTTC. This codes for CASSENGGSTYEQYF.

Remarks on this clonotype: A single base separates this from a much larger clone, so it may be a read error. The chain couples TRBV6-6 to TRBJ2-5; a weak D match, TRBD2 (7 bases). CDR3 length equals 11 residues. V shed 11 bases and J shed 11 bases, with 18 bases lying between them. Germline values: CDR1 MNHNY, CDR2 SVGAGI (reference sequence). The CDR3 DNA is TGTGCCGCTTGGGGGGGCAATGAGCAGTACTTC. This gives the protein CAAWGGNEQYF.

A few counts support this clonotype. J is TRBJ2-1 and V is TRBV11-2, with 8 bases fitting TRBD2. V was clipped by 2 bases and J by 0 bases; unmatched bases: 9. Germline V CDR1 and CDR2: SGHAT, FQNNGV. The CDR3 extends over 18 amino acids. Written as DNA, the CDR3 is TGTGCCAGCAGCTTAACCGGAGCGGGAGTTCTCTCCTACAATGAGCAGTTCTTC. Amino acid sequence: CASSLTGAGVLSYNEQFF. The complete variable domain, with remaining parts taken from reference TRBV11-2 and TRBJ2-1, reads EAGVAQSPRYKIIEKRQSVAFWCNPISGHATLYWYQQILGQGPKLLIQFQNNGVVDDSQLPKDRFSAERLKGVDSTLKIQPAKLEDSAVYLCASSLTGAGVLSYNEQFFGPGTRLTVL.